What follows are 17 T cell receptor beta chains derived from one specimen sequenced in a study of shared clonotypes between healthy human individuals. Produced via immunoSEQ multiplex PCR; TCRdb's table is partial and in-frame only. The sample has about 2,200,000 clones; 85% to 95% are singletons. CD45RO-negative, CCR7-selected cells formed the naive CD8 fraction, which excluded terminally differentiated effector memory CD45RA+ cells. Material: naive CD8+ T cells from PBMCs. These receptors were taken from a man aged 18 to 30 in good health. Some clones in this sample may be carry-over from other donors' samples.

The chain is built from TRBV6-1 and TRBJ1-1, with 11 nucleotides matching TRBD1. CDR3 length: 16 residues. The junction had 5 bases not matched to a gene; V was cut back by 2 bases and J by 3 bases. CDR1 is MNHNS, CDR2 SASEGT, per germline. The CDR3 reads CASSERTGGGYTEAFF. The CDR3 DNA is TGTGCCAGCAGTGAAAGGACAGGGGGCGGCTACACTGAAGCTTTCTTT.

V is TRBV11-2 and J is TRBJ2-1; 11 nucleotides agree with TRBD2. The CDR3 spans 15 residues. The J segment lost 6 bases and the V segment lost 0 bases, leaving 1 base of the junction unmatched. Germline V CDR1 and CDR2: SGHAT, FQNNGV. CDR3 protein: CASSLDLAGGNEQFF. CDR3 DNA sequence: TGTGCCAGCAGCTTAGATCTAGCGGGAGGCAATGAGCAGTTCTTC.

The chain's CDR3 is CAWSGGLAGDTQYF. The CDR3 DNA follows: TGTGCCTGGAGTGGAGGACTAGCAGGAGATACGCAGTATTTT. The genes are TRBV30 and TRBJ2-3, with 8 bases fitting TRBD2. Germline CDR1 reads GTSNPN; CDR2 reads SVGIG (reference sequence). The CDR3 consists of 14 residues. V shed 1 base, J shed 5 bases, and the junction held 5 bases outside the gene matches.

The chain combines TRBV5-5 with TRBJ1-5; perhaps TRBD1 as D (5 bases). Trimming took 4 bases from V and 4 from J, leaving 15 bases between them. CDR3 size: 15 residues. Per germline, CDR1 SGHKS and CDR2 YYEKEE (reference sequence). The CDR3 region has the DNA TGTGCCAGCAGCCCGTCTCCGAAGGGGAATCAGCCCCAGCATTTT. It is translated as CASSPSPKGNQPQHF.

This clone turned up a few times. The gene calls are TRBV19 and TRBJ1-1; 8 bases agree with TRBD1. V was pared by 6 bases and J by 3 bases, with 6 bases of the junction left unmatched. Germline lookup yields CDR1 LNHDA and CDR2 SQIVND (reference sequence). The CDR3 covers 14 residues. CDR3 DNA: TGTGCCAGTAGGGACAGGGTGTCTGACACTGAAGCTTTCTTT. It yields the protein CASRDRVSDTEAFF.

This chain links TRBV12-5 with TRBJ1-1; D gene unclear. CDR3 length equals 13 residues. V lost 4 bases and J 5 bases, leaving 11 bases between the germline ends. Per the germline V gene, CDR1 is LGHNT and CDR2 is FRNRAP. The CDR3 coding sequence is TGTGCTAGTGGTTCCGAGATGGGAACTGAAGCTTTCTTT. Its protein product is CASGSEMGTEAFF. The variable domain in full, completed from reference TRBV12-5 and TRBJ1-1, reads DARVTQTPRHKVTEMGQEVTMRCQPILGHNTVFWYRQTMMQGLELLAYFRNRAPLDDSGMPKDRFSAEMPDATLATLKIQPSEPRDSAVYFCASGSEMGTEAFFGQGTRLTVV.

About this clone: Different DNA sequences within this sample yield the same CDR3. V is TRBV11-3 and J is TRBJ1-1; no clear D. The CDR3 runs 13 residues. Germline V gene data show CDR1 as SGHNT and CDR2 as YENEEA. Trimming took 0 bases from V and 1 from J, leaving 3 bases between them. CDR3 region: CASSLEENTEAFF. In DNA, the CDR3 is TGTGCCAGCAGCTTAGAGGAGAACACTGAAGCTTTCTTT.

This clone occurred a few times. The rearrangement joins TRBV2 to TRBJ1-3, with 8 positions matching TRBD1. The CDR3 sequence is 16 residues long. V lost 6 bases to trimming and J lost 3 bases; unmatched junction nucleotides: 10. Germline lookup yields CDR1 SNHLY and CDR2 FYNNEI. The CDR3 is CASRDRAVAVGNTIYF. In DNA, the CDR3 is TGTGCCAGCAGGGACAGGGCGGTAGCGGTTGGAAACACCATATATTTT. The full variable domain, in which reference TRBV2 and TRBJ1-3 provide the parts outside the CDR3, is EPEVTQTPSHQVTQMGQEVILRCVPISNHLYFYWYRQILGQKVEFLVSFYNNEISEKSEIFDDQFSVERPDGSNFTLKIRSTKLEDSAMYFCASRDRAVAVGNTIYFGEGSWLTVV.

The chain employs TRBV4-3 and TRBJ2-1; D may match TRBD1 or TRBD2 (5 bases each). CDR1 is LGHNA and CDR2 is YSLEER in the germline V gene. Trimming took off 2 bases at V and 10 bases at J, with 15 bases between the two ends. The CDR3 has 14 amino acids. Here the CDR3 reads CASSQYRDAKEQFF. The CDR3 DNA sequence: TGCGCCAGCAGCCAATACCGGGACGCAAAGGAGCAGTTCTTC.

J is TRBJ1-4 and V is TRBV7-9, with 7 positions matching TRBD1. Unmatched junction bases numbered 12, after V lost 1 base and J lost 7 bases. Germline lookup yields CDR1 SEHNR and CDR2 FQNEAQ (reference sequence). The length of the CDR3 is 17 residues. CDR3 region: CASSLGLRDRELEKLFF. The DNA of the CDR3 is TGTGCCAGCAGCTTAGGCCTGCGGGACAGAGAGCTTGAAAAACTGTTTTTT.

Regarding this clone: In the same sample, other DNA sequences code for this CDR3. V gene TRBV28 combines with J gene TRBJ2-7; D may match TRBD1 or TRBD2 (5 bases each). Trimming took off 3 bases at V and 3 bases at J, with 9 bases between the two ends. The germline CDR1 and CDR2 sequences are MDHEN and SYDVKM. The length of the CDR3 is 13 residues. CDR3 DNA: TGTGCCAGCAGTTTTGGGGGAGACTACGAGCAGTACTTC. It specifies CASSFGGDYEQYF.

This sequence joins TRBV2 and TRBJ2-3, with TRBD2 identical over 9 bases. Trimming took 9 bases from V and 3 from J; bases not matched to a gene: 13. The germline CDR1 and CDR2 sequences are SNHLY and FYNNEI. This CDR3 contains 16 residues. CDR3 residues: CARQLETSGWTDTQYF. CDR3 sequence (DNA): TGTGCCAGGCAACTAGAAACTAGCGGGTGGACAGATACGCAGTATTTT.

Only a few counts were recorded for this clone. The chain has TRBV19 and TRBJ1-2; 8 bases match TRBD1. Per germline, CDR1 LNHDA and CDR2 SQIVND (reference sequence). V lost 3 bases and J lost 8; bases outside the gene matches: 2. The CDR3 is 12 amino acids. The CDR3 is CASSMGQVGYTF. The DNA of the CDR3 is TGTGCCAGTAGTATGGGACAGGTGGGCTACACCTTC.

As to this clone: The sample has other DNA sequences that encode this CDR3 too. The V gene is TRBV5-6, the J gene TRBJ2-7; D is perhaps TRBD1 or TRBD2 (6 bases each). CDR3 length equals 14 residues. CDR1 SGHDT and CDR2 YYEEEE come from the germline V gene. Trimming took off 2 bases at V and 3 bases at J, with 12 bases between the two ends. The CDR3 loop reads CASSLGGTNYEQYF. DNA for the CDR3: TGTGCCAGCAGCTTAGGGGGGACGAACTACGAGCAGTACTTC.

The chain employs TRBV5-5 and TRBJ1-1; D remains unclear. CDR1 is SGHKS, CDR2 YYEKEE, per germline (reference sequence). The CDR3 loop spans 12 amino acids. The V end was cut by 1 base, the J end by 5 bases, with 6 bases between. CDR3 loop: CASSLIRTEAFF. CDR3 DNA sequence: TGTGCCAGCAGCTTGATAAGGACTGAAGCTTTCTTT.

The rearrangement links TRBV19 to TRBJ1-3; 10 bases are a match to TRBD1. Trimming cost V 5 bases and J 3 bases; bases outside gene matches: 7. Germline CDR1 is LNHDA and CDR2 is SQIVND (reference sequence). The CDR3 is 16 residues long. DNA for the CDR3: TGTGCCAGTAGTGCAAGAGACAGGGGGCTTGGAAACACCATATATTTT. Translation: CASSARDRGLGNTIYF.

This CDR3 is CASSLGQTTEAFF. The CDR3 nucleotides read TGTGCCAGCAGTTTGGGACAGACCACTGAAGCTTTCTTT. V is TRBV28 and J is TRBJ1-1; 7 bases are a match to TRBD1. The CDR3 runs to 13 residues. CDR1 is MDHEN and CDR2 is SYDVKM in the germline V gene. Trimming took 3 bases from V and 4 from J; bases not matched to a gene: 2.